Detailed here is one T cell receptor (beta chain). Unmatched junction bases numbered 7, after V lost 6 bases and J lost 3 bases. Germline lookup yields CDR1 MDHEN and CDR2 SYDVKM. CDR3 length: 18 amino acids. This entry belongs to a study of T cells after yellow fever vaccination. They built TCR cDNA with 5'RACE template switching, a step that put in a universal primer site and UMIs. MiXCR, run by TCRdb on the 5' RACE reads, gives a single entry per CDR3 protein. The sample yields 130,000 or so distinct CDR3 sequences, 13% to 15% seen once. The sample consisted of CD8+ T cells sorted from PBMCs, taken 5 days after the yellow fever booster vaccination. The source of this sequence is a man younger than 35 who received the YFV17D yellow fever vaccine. V and J are TRBV28 and TRBJ2-2, with 16 bases aligning to TRBD2. CDR3 DNA sequence: TGTGCCAGCAGCACCGGGACTAGCGGGGGGGACGACACCGGGGAGCTGTTTTTT. Translated: CASSTGTSGGDDTGELFF.